These T cell receptor beta chains were read from a single sample in a study of CD8 T cells in ankylosing spondylitis. TCRdb reprocessed the 5' RACE reads with MiXCR, giving one entry per CDR3 protein. The table includes roughly 250,000 distinct CDR3 sequences, over 9.5% detected once. Sample: blood, either unsorted or a sorted T cell fraction (not recorded which). The receptors originated from a male donor with ankylosing spondylitis or in good health (not recorded which). Both conserved end residues are part of each CDR3. D genes are given only for firm matches. Clone size, where shown, is once, few, many, or a class for clones that have expanded.

few TRBJ2-2 TRBV7-6 . CASSPTLGAAGELFF TGTGCCAGCAGCCCGACGCTGGGGGCGGCCGGGGAGCTGTTTTTT
many TRBJ2-2 TRBV20-1 TRBD2 CSATGGLNTGELFF TGCAGTGCTACGGGAGGCCTGAACACCGGGGAGCTGTTTTTT
many TRBJ2-3 TRBV10-3 TRBD2 CAISESAGGSTDTQYF TGTGCCATCAGTGAGTCGGCGGGAGGGAGCACAGATACGCAGTATTTT
many TRBJ2-1 TRBV3-1 . CASSPSRRGEQFF TGTGCCAGCAGTCCTAGTCGCAGAGGCGAGCAGTTCTTC
many TRBJ2-1 TRBV10-3 TRBD2 CAISEILAGGSPGNEQFF TGTGCCATCAGTGAGATTTTAGCGGGAGGCTCCCCCGGGAATGAGCAGTTCTTC
. TRBJ1-6 TRBV30 TRBD1 CAWRGTGGTYNSPLHF TGTGCCTGGAGAGGGACAGGGGGCACCTATAATTCACCCCTCCACTTT
many TRBJ2-3 TRBV5-1 TRBD2 CASSATSGTDTQYF TGCGCCAGCAGCGCGACTAGCGGCACAGATACGCAGTATTTT
many TRBJ2-3 TRBV20-1 . CSASFGGSTDTQYF TGCAGTGCTAGTTTTGGGGGATCCACAGATACGCAGTATTTT
many TRBJ2-3 TRBV4-1 . CASSQDRVDYSTDTQYF TGCGCCAGCAGCCAAGATCGCGTGGACTATAGCACAGATACGCAGTATTTT
few TRBJ2-5 TRBV5-1 . CASSLIRGGETQYF TGCGCCAGCAGCTTGATCAGGGGGGGAGAGACCCAGTACTTC